Included here is one T cell receptor beta chain sequence, with context. This clonotype was detected a few times. Which antigen it targets is not known. Per-base qualities were not stored, and no clone one base away is much larger. Taken with the paper, the label for treatment or condition translates to: approximately nine-day PBMC culture with coronavirus spike peptide pools or control peptides (ViraFEST assay). The ViraFEST assay, used in the study, expanded antigen-specific T cells with peptide pools and then identified the expanded clonotypes through TCR sequencing. The convalescent patients' positive SARS-CoV-2 PCR tests were from March to December 2020, which was before the Alpha, Beta and Delta variants emerged in the United States. Each well held around 2 million PBMCs cultured with 9 to 10 ug/ml peptide pools in IMDM containing 5% human AB serum and around 10 IU/ml IL-2. On days 3 and 7, half of the culture medium was replaced with fresh IL-2-containing medium. After roughly 11 days of culture, CD4+ T cells were isolated by negative selection with the EasySep CD4+ T cell isolation kit. Ficoll-Paque Plus gradient centrifugation was used to isolate PBMCs from whole blood, and the isolated PBMCs were then either used fresh or cryopreserved at -140C. Culture conditions were generally each tested in triplicate wells.

A distance of 7 bases separates the germline ends of V and J, which lose 10 bases and 1 base respectively. For CDR1 and CDR2, the germline V gene lists SGHVS and FNYEAQ. The CDR3 holds 11 amino acids from the cysteine to the phenylalanine. Only the CDR3 DNA is retained, 33 bases long and in frame from the first base. This sample is drawn from a study of vaccination and CD4 T cells after COVID-19 (dated by TCRdb to the early 2020s). Regarding the study in general: SARS-CoV-2 positivity had been established in the convalescent patients by nasal swab PCR, and mild disease was recorded in roughly ten of these patients and severe disease in one. Control cultures used a CEFX viral epitope pool as positive control, an HIV-1 Nef peptide pool as negative control, or no peptide. The time from the second vaccine dose to post-vaccine blood sampling had a median of roughly 70 days and ranged from roughly 12 to 241 days. In the convalescent cohort there were six males and four females, among whom were two Hispanic individuals, seven Caucasians, two Asians and one multiracial person. The cultures were stimulated with overlapping spike peptide pools from SARS-CoV-2 and from the common cold coronaviruses HCoV-NL63, HCoV-OC43 and HCoV-229E. In around ten COVID-19 convalescent patients and a handful of infection-naive healthy vaccine recipients, the spike-specific CD4+ TCR repertoire before mRNA vaccination was compared with the repertoire after mRNA vaccination. Post-COVID blood samples from convalescent patients were collected a median of 101 days after diagnosis, with a range of 35 to 161 days. Participants received two doses of either the Pfizer-BioNTech BNT162b2 vaccine (n=8) or the Moderna mRNA-1273 vaccine (n=2).

Overall study outcomes, separate from this receptor: In convalescent patients, a median roughly 87% of post-vaccine SARS-CoV-2-reactive clones were detected only after vaccination, suggesting vaccine-specific priming. Of the vaccine-specific clones found in convalescent patients, nearly all (304 of 307) were mono-reactive for SARS-CoV-2 spike instead of being cross-reactive with common cold coronaviruses. The number of convalescent patients in the study was relatively small, and the study did not examine early timepoints following natural infection. Although the median number of SARS-CoV-2-reactive clonotypes went up from fewer than 25 after infection to 35 to 40 after vaccination, the increase was not significant.

Library creation used PCR. TCR sequencing of DNA from cultured CD4+ T cells used the Oncomine TCR Beta short-read assay at the Johns Hopkins FTIC core. Genomic DNA was extracted from the cultured CD4+ T cells with the QIAamp micro DNA kit. Oncomine TCR Beta libraries from cultured CD4+ T cells were pooled with unique dual indexes and sequenced on an Illumina iSeq 100. In the original analysis: Non-productive sequences were filtered out, and CDR3s that did not start with C, did not end with F or W, or were shorter than 7 amino acids were discarded. Antigen-specific clonotypes were identified using the MANAFEST web application through comparison of peptide-stimulated wells with reference and other culture wells. To be called positive, a clone needed an FDR below 0.05, an odds ratio above 5, and a productive frequency above 0.1% in at least two of three replicate wells. Clonotypes that were significantly expanded in both SARS-CoV-2 spike wells and at least one common cold coronavirus spike condition were defined as cross-reactive. Using R version 3.6.1, CDR3 homology was evaluated through Levenshtein distances (stringdist) along with unrooted phylogenetic trees (ape). The public reads were reanalyzed by TCRdb: fastp trimming at Q25, MiXCR alignment, in-frame beta chains only. Rows matching on CDR3 protein sequence are summarized as one entry with the most common DNA and genes. The V and J calls were determined by TCRdb, not by the authors. This sample comprises tens of thousands of distinct CDR3 sequences, 54% of them detected only once. In total, the top ten clones hold around 5.9% of the sample.

Sequenced sample: CD4+ T cells from blood, cultured in vitro. The TCR originated in a human donor who had recovered from COVID-19. The sequence links TRBV7-6 to TRBJ1-2; no D segment can be confidently identified. The CDR3 corresponds to CAIRDNYGYTF. In nucleotides, the sequence is TGTGCCATAAGGGATAACTATGGCTACACCTTC.